This TCR beta chain was captured by sequencing in a study of blood T cell repertoires in COVID-19. The wider study: The cDNA or gDNA used as material had been derived from T cells, B-cell-depleted T cells, or PBMCs.

Germline V gene sequence: CDR1 DFQATT, CDR2 SNEGSKA (reference sequence). V was pared by 2 bases and J by 13 bases, with 12 bases between. There are 11 residues in the CDR3. Sequencing used immunoSEQ multiplex PCR; TCRdb keeps in-frame clones, though not all of them. The table includes fewer than 120,000 clones, around 68% detected once. The V call is TRBV20-1, the J call TRBJ2-4; D call uncertain. Source material: peripheral blood. The receptor comes from a woman between 55 and 75 years old with acute or convalescent COVID-19. The CDR3 DNA reads as TGCAGTGCTAGATCTGGGCATATCCAGTACTTC. It translates to CSARSGHIQYF.